This TCR beta chain was retrieved from a study of CD8 T cells in Susac syndrome. Study in general: Five or six sequenced Susac syndrome patients had clinically active disease, while eight were in remission. There were Susac syndrome patients who were therapy-naive at blood draw, others on corticosteroids, and others on intravenous immunoglobulin alone.

TEMRA cells underwent FACS enrichment and CD8+ and CD4+ T cells underwent negative isolation. This CDR3 has 13 residues. V was trimmed by 6 bases and J by 10 bases, leaving 16 bases between them. Germline V CDR1 and CDR2: GTSNPN, SVGIG (reference sequence). RNA in amounts of roughly 0.5 to 1 ug was reverse transcribed with random hexamers. TCRdb fed the immunoSEQ multiplex PCR reads into MiXCR, producing one record per CDR3 protein. Here the sample spans a few hundred thousand distinct CDR3 sequences, less than 95% being singletons. This clonotype was recorded once. The sequencing input was CD4+ T cells from PBMCs. The receptor comes from a human donor with Susac syndrome. This chain uses TRBV30 with TRBJ1-6; no clear D gene. CDR3 loop: CACNGRGKSPLHF. The DNA of the CDR3 is TGTGCCTGCAATGGACGGGGTAAATCACCCCTCCACTTT.